One sample yielded the 15 T cell receptor beta chains listed below, sequenced in a study of blood T cell repertoires in COVID-19. Data came from immunoSEQ multiplex PCR; TCRdb stores just in-frame clones and leaves some out. This sample carries some 420,000 clones, roughly nine tenths of them seen once, and the ten largest clones take more than 0.95%. Sample: PBMCs or T cells enriched from blood (not recorded which). The receptor source for this set is a man aged 30-40 years who had recovered from COVID-19.

The V and J genes are TRBV5-4 and TRBJ2-1; TRBD2 matches 9 bases. J gave up 2 bases and V 2 bases, and 2 bases lay outside the gene matches. From germline, CDR1 is SGHNT and CDR2 YYREEE (reference sequence). The CDR3 is 15 amino acids. In DNA form, the CDR3 reads TGTGCCAGCAGCTTTCTAGCGGGAACCTACAATGAGCAGTTCTTC. Its protein is CASSFLAGTYNEQFF.

The chain links TRBV15 to TRBJ2-5, with 7 bases aligning to TRBD2. Per germline, CDR1 LNHNV and CDR2 YYDKDF (reference sequence). The CDR3 sequence is 16 residues long. V dropped 1 base and J dropped 3; count of bases not matched to a gene: 8. The CDR3 DNA reads as TGTGCCACCAGCAGAGCCCATCTCGCGGGAGAAGAGACCCAGTACTTC. This sequence encodes CATSRAHLAGEETQYF.

This clone was recorded once. The rearrangement joins TRBV6-6 to TRBJ2-7; 15 nucleotides line up with TRBD2. CDR3 length: 18 amino acids. CDR1 MNHNY and CDR2 SVGAGI come from the germline V gene (reference sequence). V was pared by 5 bases and J by 2 bases, with 10 bases of the junction left unmatched. CDR3 in DNA: TGTGCCAGCAGTCGTACCGGGACTAGCGGGAGGAACACCTACGAGCAGTACTTC. Protein: CASSRTGTSGRNTYEQYF.

The chain carries TRBV28 and TRBJ1-5, with 8 bases aligning to TRBD1. CDR3 size: 14 residues. CDR1 MDHEN and CDR2 SYDVKM come from the germline V gene. V was clipped by 5 bases and J by 7 bases; unmatched bases: 7. CDR3 region: CASSTGQGQQPQHF. CDR3 in DNA: TGTGCCAGCAGTACAGGACAGGGTCAGCAGCCCCAGCATTTT.

The rearrangement links TRBV19 to TRBJ2-3; TRBD1 aligns across 7 bases. The J segment lost 0 bases and the V segment lost 9 bases, leaving 9 bases of the junction unmatched. CDR1 and CDR2 (germline): LNHDA, SQIVND (reference sequence). The CDR3 sequence is 15 residues long. CDR3 nucleotide sequence: TGTGCCAGCCAGAACAGGGGCCTCAGCACAGATACGCAGTATTTT. Its translation: CASQNRGLSTDTQYF.

The sample holds a few counts of this clone. The chain employs TRBV3-1 (or the pseudogene TRBV3-2) and TRBJ2-5; 14 bases are shared with TRBD2. This CDR3 region has 15 residues. J was trimmed by 5 bases and V by 5 bases; bases with no gene match: 4. Germline V gene sequence: CDR1 LGHDT, CDR2 YNNKEL (reference sequence). The CDR3 DNA reads TGTGCCAGCAGCACGGGACTAGCGGGAGTCGAGACCCAGTACTTC. Translating gives CASSTGLAGVETQYF.

The J gene is TRBJ2-6, the V gene TRBV7-3; D is unresolved. V was clipped by 4 bases and J by 1 base, with 5 bases between them. The CDR3 is made up of 14 amino acids. CDR1 is SGHTA, CDR2 FQGTGA, per germline. CDR3: CASSSSSGANVLTF. The CDR3 region has the DNA TGTGCCAGCAGCTCCTCGTCTGGGGCCAACGTCCTGACTTTC.

The gene calls are TRBV5-1 and TRBJ2-7; TRBD1 is a possible D gene (8 bases). CDR3 size: 17 residues. The germline V gene has CDR1 SGHRS and CDR2 YFSETQ. V lost 4 bases to trimming and J lost 0 bases, with 20 bases between them. CDR3 nucleotide sequence: TGCGCCAGCAGCACCCAGCACAGGGGGGGAAACTCCTACGAGCAGTACTTC. This sequence encodes CASSTQHRGGNSYEQYF.

This chain uses TRBV21-1 with TRBJ2-2; TRBD1 is the table's D call, not checked against the DNA. TRBV21-1 is a pseudogene. CDR3 size: 16 residues. The CDR3 DNA reads TGTGCCAGCAGTAGAAGGTTGATGGGCAACACCGGGGAGCTGTTTTTT. Its protein is CASSRRLMGNTGELFF.

This CDR3 reads CASSHSAGEAFF. CDR3 coding DNA: TGTGCCAGCAGTCACAGCGCGGGTGAAGCTTTCTTT. This chain connects TRBV27 to TRBJ1-1, with D uncertain. The ends were cut back, 5 bases at V and 7 bases at J, with 11 bases in the middle. Per germline, CDR1 MNHEY and CDR2 SMNVEV (reference sequence). This CDR3 region has 12 residues.

This clone appeared a single time. The chain joins TRBV10-3 to TRBJ2-1, with 11 nucleotides matching TRBD2. The junction had 13 bases not matched to a gene; V was cut back by 8 bases and J by 10 bases. The germline gives CDR1 ENHRY, CDR2 SYGVKD. The CDR3 loop spans 15 amino acids. The CDR3 here is CAISPQTSGIREQFF. The CDR3, as DNA: TGTGCCATCTCCCCGCAGACTAGCGGGATTCGGGAGCAGTTCTTC.

The gene calls are TRBV3-1 (or the pseudogene TRBV3-2) and TRBJ2-7; possible D gene TRBD2, 5 bases. Germline assignment: CDR1 LGHDT and CDR2 YNNKEL (reference sequence). The CDR3 sequence is 16 residues long. Trimming took off 0 bases at V and 3 bases at J, with 15 bases between the two ends. This CDR3 is CASSQDRSLALYEQYF. CDR3 in DNA: TGTGCCAGCAGCCAAGATAGGAGCCTAGCCCTCTACGAGCAGTACTTC.

The J gene is TRBJ2-1, the V gene TRBV18; tentative D call: TRBD2 (6 bases). V gave up 3 bases and J gave up 5 bases, with 14 bases separating them. The CDR3 consists of 15 residues. Germline V gene data show CDR1 as KGHSH and CDR2 as LQKENI. The CDR3 DNA reads as TGTGCCAGCTCACCTTCTATCGGAGGGGACAATGAGCAGTTCTTC. It is translated as CASSPSIGGDNEQFF.

V and J are TRBV11-2 and TRBJ2-2, with 10 bases lining up with TRBD2. Germline CDR1 SGHAT, CDR2 FQNNGV. Trimming removed 4 bases from V and 8 bases from J; junction bases left unmatched: 7. This CDR3 region has 15 residues. CDR3 residues: CASSSNSGRTGELFF. The CDR3 bases are TGTGCCAGCAGCTCAAATAGCGGGAGGACGGGGGAGCTGTTTTTT.

V gene TRBV19 combines with J gene TRBJ2-1; TRBD2 agrees at 8 bases. The germline V gene encodes CDR1 LNHDA and CDR2 SQIVND (reference sequence). The CDR3 has 15 residues. The V and J ends lost 3 bases and 2 bases, in that order; junction bases with no gene match: 3. CDR3 protein: CASSMSGSTYNEQFF. In DNA, the CDR3 is TGTGCCAGTAGTATGAGCGGGAGTACCTACAATGAGCAGTTCTTC.